The clone carrying this TCR beta chain was seen a few times. What it binds is unknown. The germline CDR1 and CDR2 sequences are LNHDA and SQIVND (reference sequence). V lost 5 bases and J lost 0, with 11 bases in between. There are 15 residues in the CDR3. These data are taken from a study of cytotoxic CD8 clonotypes in ibrutinib-treated CLL. Clones were read by immunoSEQ multiplex PCR, and TCRdb kept only the in-frame ones, dropping some. The table shows about 300,000 clones, with approximately 76% occurring only once. TCR beta library input comprised roughly 1.9 micrograms of genomic DNA from cryopreserved PBMCs. Overall study findings and caveats: Baseline clonality, above age-matched healthy donor levels, tracked circulating CD8+ T-cell counts. Public clonotypes, an uncommon group, contracted or remained stable on treatment.

The V gene is TRBV19, the J gene TRBJ2-1; D remains unclear. The sample was PBMCs, taken at disease progression, from a patient treated with ibrutinib. The TCR originated in a human donor with chronic lymphocytic leukemia. The CDR3: CASSSASISYNEQFF. The CDR3 bases are TGTGCCAGTAGTTCAGCTTCCATCTCCTACAATGAGCAGTTCTTC.